This TCR beta chain is from a study of T cells after yellow fever vaccination. The CDR3 length is 16 residues. The V gene lost 3 bases and the J gene lost 5 bases, with 18 bases spanning the gap. Germline loops: CDR1 SGHKS, CDR2 YYEKEE (reference sequence). TCRdb fed the 5' RACE reads into MiXCR, producing one record per CDR3 protein. The table includes 250,000 to 300,000 distinct CDR3 sequences, about 5.2% detected once. At least ten counts were recorded for this clonotype. This TCR was recovered from a man aged 18 to 35 who received the YFV17D yellow fever vaccine. The source material was CD4+ T cells sorted from PBMCs, sampled on the day of the yellow fever booster vaccination. The V and J genes are TRBV5-5 and TRBJ1-3; D not resolved. The CDR3 sequence: CASSSLGGVRRNTIYF. The CDR3 DNA reads TGTGCCAGCAGCTCCCTGGGCGGGGTGCGGAGAAACACCATATATTTT.